These T cell receptor beta chains were read from a single sample in a study of cytomegalovirus exposure and HLA in healthy donors. This table comes from immunoSEQ multiplex PCR, and its TCRdb copy is limited to in-frame clones, with some not included. This table holds roughly 160,000 clones, approximately 80% found once. Sequenced sample: PBMCs. The source is a woman aged 25 to 39 in good health and CMV-seropositive. The CDR3 runs from the conserved cysteine through the conserved F or W. The D gene is left open where the match is weak. Part of the rows lack a size; the others show once, few, many or a class for expanded clones.

>.|TRBJ2-1|TRBV7-6|.
TGTGCCAGCAGCTTAGCCAGGGAACTTGAGCAGTTCTTC
CASSLARELEQFF
>.|TRBJ1-6|TRBV6-1|.
TGTGCCAGCAGCCCCACAGGGAAGAGATCACCCCTCCACTTT
CASSPTGKRSPLHF
>.|TRBJ1-6|TRBV9|.
TGTGCCAGCAGCGTATCCGCGGTTAATTCACCCCTCCACTTT
CASSVSAVNSPLHF
>.|TRBJ1-3|TRBV7-2|TRBD1
TGTGCCAGCAGCCTACAACCGGGACAGGGAAACACCATATATTTT
CASSLQPGQGNTIYF
>few|TRBJ2-7|TRBV5-1|.
TGCGCCAGCAGCTTAAGAGGGACTCACGAGCAGTACTTC
CASSLRGTHEQYF
>.|TRBJ2-5|TRBV9|TRBD2
TGTGCCAGCAGCGTAATGGGGGGGAGTCAAGAGACCCAGTACTTC
CASSVMGGSQETQYF
>.|TRBJ1-5|TRBV28|TRBD1
TGTGCCAGCAGTGTGAGGACAGGGTTAAGCAATCAGCCCCAGCATTTT
CASSVRTGLSNQPQHF
>few|TRBJ1-3|TRBV2|TRBD1
TGTGCCAGCAGTATAGACAGGGCGGACACCATATATTTT
CASSIDRADTIYF
>once|TRBJ2-5|TRBV9|TRBD1
TGTGCCAGCAGCGTATCTGGGACAGGGTCGGAGACCCAGTACTTC
CASSVSGTGSETQYF
>.|TRBJ1-4|TRBV4-1|.
TGCGCCAGCAGCCAAGATTACGGGTCCCCTAATGAAAAACTGTTTTTT
CASSQDYGSPNEKLFF
>.|TRBJ2-5|TRBV5-4|.
TGTGCCAGCAGCTTGCAAGGGGAAGAGACCCAGTACTTC
CASSLQGEETQYF
>.|TRBJ2-7|TRBV7-7|TRBD1
TGTGCCAGCAGCCCGGGACAGGGCCCCTACGAGCAGTACTTC
CASSPGQGPYEQYF
>.|TRBJ2-1|TRBV5-1|TRBD1
TGCGCCAGCAGCTTGCTTACAGGGGATGAGCAGTTCTTC
CASSLLTGDEQFF
>.|TRBJ2-2|TRBV5-1|.
TGCGCCAGCAGCCCGATACAGGGAACCGGGGAGCTGTTTTTT
CASSPIQGTGELFF
>.|TRBJ1-6|TRBV5-6|.
TGTGCCAGCAGCCGAGTAAGCAGCGACTCACCCCTCCACTTT
CASSRVSSDSPLHF
>.|TRBJ1-6|TRBV19|.
TGTGCCAGTAGTATCGGACCTGGAGGCTCACCCCTCCACTTT
CASSIGPGGSPLHF
>few|TRBJ1-1|TRBV2|.
TGTGCCAGCCAAGAGGGGAGGTTCATGAACACTGAAGCTTTCTTT
CASQEGRFMNTEAFF
>.|TRBJ1-3|TRBV29-1|.
TGCAGCGTTGTTTACAACTCTGGAAACACCATATATTTT
CSVVYNSGNTIYF
>.|TRBJ2-3|TRBV13|.
TGTGCCAGCAGCTTAGGACTGGACTCGGGGGCAGATACGCAGTATTTT
CASSLGLDSGADTQYF
>.|TRBJ1-5|TRBV7-8|TRBD1
TGTGCCAGCAGCCCTGGGACCGGGACAGAACACAATCAGCCCCAGCATTTT
CASSPGTGTEHNQPQHF
>.|TRBJ1-5|TRBV15|.
TGTGCCACCAGCAGAGATGGTGAGAGCAATCAGCCCCAGCATTTT
CATSRDGESNQPQHF
>.|TRBJ2-5|TRBV30|.
TGTGCCTGGGGGGCGTCGGAGACCCAGTACTTC
CAWGASETQYF
>.|TRBJ2-7|TRBV23-1|.
TGCGCCAGCAGTCAATATGTTAACAGGGCGATCCTACCAAAGGACTTC
CASSQYVNRAILPKDF
>.|TRBJ1-1|TRBV18|.
TGTGCCAGCTCAACAAACCAGCCTAGCCACACTGAAGCTTTCTTT
CASSTNQPSHTEAFF
>few|TRBJ1-6|TRBV7-2|.
TGTGCCAGCAGCTTAAGGACAGCGAGCAATTCACCCCTCCACTTT
CASSLRTASNSPLHF
>few|TRBJ2-5|TRBV13|TRBD1
TGTGCCAGCAGCTTGACAGGGGGGGAGACCCAGTACTTC
CASSLTGGETQYF
>.|TRBJ1-1|TRBV7-2|.
TGTGCCAGCAGCTTAGTGGAGGGATTGGCTTTCTTT
CASSLVEGLAFF
>.|TRBJ1-6|TRBV4-3|TRBD1
TGCGCCAGCAGCCGGGACAGAGTTCGAAATTCACCCCTCCACTTT
CASSRDRVRNSPLHF
>.|TRBJ1-3|TRBV7-2|.
TGTGCCAGCAGCTTAGTTTACTCTGGAAACACCATATATTTT
CASSLVYSGNTIYF
>.|TRBJ2-1|TRBV27|.
TGTGCCAGCAGTTCCCCAGTAACGTCTTACAATGAGCAGTTCTTC
CASSSPVTSYNEQFF
>few|TRBJ2-3|TRBV6-5|TRBD2
TGTGCCAGCAGCCTCGGACTAGCAGATACGCAGTATTTT
CASSLGLADTQYF
>.|TRBJ2-2|TRBV28|TRBD2
TGTGCCAGCAGCCCCCCAGGGAGGGGCACCGGGGAGCTGTTTTTT
CASSPPGRGTGELFF
>.|TRBJ1-2|TRBV7-9|TRBD1
TGTGCCAGCAGCTTCACAGGGGGGCTCAACTATGGCTACACCTTC
CASSFTGGLNYGYTF
>.|TRBJ1-2|TRBV6-4|.
TGTGCCAGCAGTCTGGACAGTAGTTACTATGGCTACACCTTC
CASSLDSSYYGYTF
>.|TRBJ2-1|TRBV6-1|TRBD1
TGTGCCAGCAGTCGACAGGGGACCTACAATGAGCAGTTCTTC
CASSRQGTYNEQFF
>.|TRBJ1-1|TRBV5-1|.
TGCGCCAGCAGCTTGGCACAGGGAGTGGGCACTGAAGCTTTCTTT
CASSLAQGVGTEAFF
>.|TRBJ2-3|TRBV4-3|TRBD2
TGCGCCAGCAGCCACGAACTAGCTGGGGGGGGAGATACGCAGTATTTT
CASSHELAGGGDTQYF
>.|TRBJ2-2|TRBV5-5|TRBD1
TGTGCCAGCAGTTACCAGACAGGGGGCTCCGGGGAGCTGTTTTTT
CASSYQTGGSGELFF
>.|TRBJ1-1|TRBV28|.
TGTGCCAGCAGTATCGGGGGGGGAAACACTGAAGCTTTCTTT
CASSIGGGNTEAFF
>.|TRBJ2-5|TRBV4-3|.
TGCGCCAGCAGCCGAAGGGGTGCCCACCAAGAGACCCAGTACTTC
CASSRRGAHQETQYF
>.|TRBJ2-1|TRBV11-1|TRBD2
TGTGCCAGCAGCCCTGGGGGGGGGATGAATGAGCAGTTCTTC
CASSPGGGMNEQFF
>.|TRBJ1-3|TRBV5-5|.
TGTGCCAGCAGCTTGCATTTGTCTGGAAACACCATATATTTT
CASSLHLSGNTIYF
>.|TRBJ2-5|TRBV4-1|TRBD2
TGCGCCAGCAGCCTAGCGGGGAGGGAGACCCAGTACTTC
CASSLAGRETQYF
>.|TRBJ1-1|TRBV2|TRBD1
TGTGCCAGCAGGCTGGGACAGGGTGGAACTGAAGCTTTCTTT
CASRLGQGGTEAFF
>.|TRBJ1-1|TRBV5-5|.
TGTGCCAGCAGCTTGGCCCCGGGTTATACTGAAGCTTTCTTT
CASSLAPGYTEAFF
>.|TRBJ1-1|TRBV5-5|.
TGTGCCAGCAGCGACAGGTACACTGAAGCTTTCTTT
CASSDRYTEAFF
>.|TRBJ2-6|TRBV7-9|.
TGTGCCAGCAGCTTAAAACTCGGCTCTGGGGCCAACGTCCTGACTTTC
CASSLKLGSGANVLTF
>.|TRBJ1-2|TRBV30|.
TGTGCCTGGAGCGCGGTGCAGGGCCATGGCTACACCTTC
CAWSAVQGHGYTF
>.|TRBJ2-1|TRBV10-3|TRBD1
TGTGCCATCTCCCCGGGACAGGTGATCAGGAATGAGCAGTTCTTC
CAISPGQVIRNEQFF
>.|TRBJ1-5|TRBV19|.
TGTGCCAGTAGTATAGACCGGGATCAGCCCCAGCATTTT
CASSIDRDQPQHF
>.|TRBJ1-4|TRBV7-2|TRBD1
TGTGCCAGCAGCAAACAGGGGGCGGAAGAAAAACTGTTTTTT
CASSKQGAEEKLFF
>.|TRBJ1-3|TRBV30|.
TGTGCCTGGAGTCCCGACCCTAGGGGAAACACCATATATTTT
CAWSPDPRGNTIYF
>.|TRBJ1-4|TRBV5-6|.
TGTGCCAGCAGCATCGCAAGGATAGGGGCTGGTGGTGGTGAAAAACTGTTTTTT
CASSIARIGAGGGEKLFF
>.|TRBJ1-1|TRBV20-1|TRBD1
TGCAGTGCCAGGGGGCCTCTTGAAGCTTTCTTT
CSARGPLEAFF
>.|TRBJ1-5|TRBV19|TRBD1
TGTGCCAGTAGTACTACCGGGACAGGGAATCAGCCCCAGCATTTT
CASSTTGTGNQPQHF